The TCR beta chain under discussion was sequenced for a study of CD8 T cells in Susac syndrome. Reverse transcription of roughly 0.45 to 1 ug RNA used random hexamers. TCR beta CDR3 was amplified by immunoSEQ multiplex PCR. This amplification extended across 54 Vbeta and 13 Jbeta segments. Each CDR3 protein is one row after TCRdb ran MiXCR on the immunoSEQ multiplex PCR reads. Of around 46,000 distinct CDR3 sequences listed, over 90% were seen once; the top ten hold 0.41%. TCR beta sequences were obtained from blood CD8+ and CD4+ T cells. V was trimmed by 7 bases and J by 0 bases, leaving 16 bases between them. The CDR3 runs 16 residues. CDR1 and CDR2 (germline): SEHNR, FQNEAQ (reference sequence).

V and J are TRBV7-9 and TRBJ2-1; the D gene is possibly TRBD2 (6 bases). This TCR derives from a human donor in good health. Source material: CD8+ T cells from PBMCs. As DNA, the CDR3 is TGTGCCAGCACTCCAAAAGCGGGCGGCTCCTACAATGAGCAGTTCTTC. It translates to CASTPKAGGSYNEQFF.